One and the same sample provided the 5 T cell receptor beta chains below, sequenced in a study of pediatric ulcerative colitis. The assay was immunoSEQ multiplex PCR, and TCRdb's table has in-frame clones only and misses some. The table includes about 36,000 clones, around 73% detected once. The rectum was sampled with one to two pinch biopsies at colonoscopy. The sequenced material came from gut tissue. These receptors were taken from a boy younger than 18 with moderate ulcerative colitis.

V is TRBV25-1 and J is TRBJ2-1, with 10 bases that match TRBD2. The CDR3 runs to 17 residues. Germline V gives CDR1 MGHDK, CDR2 SYGVNS. With V trimmed by 0 bases and J by 2 bases, 4 bases remained unmatched. The CDR3 sequence is CASSEYGGLAPYNEQFF. CDR3 DNA: TGTGCCAGCAGTGAATATGGGGGACTAGCGCCCTACAATGAGCAGTTCTTC.

This clone was counted between two and nine times. The rearrangement joins TRBV4-1 to TRBJ1-5; D is ambiguous. Trimming pared 0 bases from V and 6 bases from J, leaving 6 bases between. Per germline, CDR1 MGHRA and CDR2 YSYEKL. The CDR3 length is 13 residues. DNA of the CDR3: TGCGCCAGCAGCCAAGAATTGAGTCAGCCCCAGCATTTT. This encodes CASSQELSQPQHF.

This clone came up a few times. The J gene is TRBJ2-2, the V gene TRBV5-8; 10 bases are shared with TRBD1. This CDR3 has 15 residues. J lost 3 bases, V lost 4 bases, and 3 bases had no gene match. CDR1 and CDR2 from the germline V gene are SGHTS and YDEGEE. The CDR3 spells CASSDRGLYTGELFF. The CDR3 DNA reads as TGTGCCAGCAGCGACAGGGGGCTTTACACCGGGGAGCTGTTTTTT. Full variable domain (rest looked up from reference TRBV5-8 and TRBJ2-2): EAGVTQSPTHLIKTRGQQATLRCSPISGHTSVYWYQQALGLGLQFLLWYDEGEERNRGNFPPRFSGRQFPNYSSELNVNALELEDSALYLCASSDRGLYTGELFFGEGSRLTVL.

On this clone itself: Sequence at one end of the junction differs from germline and may be a read error. The rearrangement joins TRBV30 to TRBJ2-7, with D possibly matching TRBD2 (5 bases). The CDR3 has 12 amino acids. Germline lookup yields CDR1 GTSNPN and CDR2 SVGIG (reference sequence). CDR3 amino acids: CAWTGGSSEQYF. The CDR3 DNA follows: TGTGCCTGGACCGGCGGGTCCTCCGAGCAGTACTTC. The full variable domain, in which reference TRBV30 and TRBJ2-7 provide the parts outside the CDR3, is SQTIHQWPATLVQPVGSPLSLECTVEGTSNPNLYWYRQAAGRGLQLLFYSVGIGQISSEVPQNLSASRPQDRQFILSSKKLLLSDSGFYLCAWTGGSSEQYFGPGTRLTVT.

The V gene is TRBV5-8, the J gene TRBJ2-7, with D uncertain. Trimming removed 1 base from V and 0 bases from J, with 11 bases in between. Per the germline V gene, CDR1 is SGHTS and CDR2 is YDEGEE. There are 15 residues in the CDR3. The CDR3 loop is CASSLLTDGSYEQYF. The DNA of the CDR3 is TGTGCCAGCAGCTTGTTAACAGACGGCTCCTACGAGCAGTACTTC.